This passage covers 20 T cell receptor beta chains from one sample sequenced in a study of T-cell memory formation after mild COVID-19 (dated by TCRdb to the early 2020s). The method was 5' RACE. Instrument used: Illumina NovaSeq 6000. The public reads were reanalyzed by TCRdb: fastp trimming at Q25, MiXCR alignment, in-frame beta chains only. One record per CDR3 amino acid sequence lists the most common genes and DNA. The sample has about 350,000 distinct CDR3 sequences on record, roughly an eighth of them singletons. The ten largest make up about 24% of the sample. Sequencing used PBMCs or a T cell subset sorted from them (not recorded which). These receptors were collected from a man between 18 and 35 years old who had mild COVID-19 (a few samples of this study predate the infection). The sample titles of this study are shuffled in the database, so cell type and time point are left out; the donor was told from shared clones.

This chain uses TRBV6-1 with TRBJ1-6; D gene ambiguous. Germline V CDR1 and CDR2: MNHNS, SASEGT. This CDR3 is 11 amino acids long. V shed 6 bases and J shed 8 bases, with 5 bases lying between them. The CDR3 protein is CASRGYSPLHF. CDR3 bases: TGTGCCAGCAGGGGATATTCACCCCTCCACTTT.

This clonotype was picked up many times. V is TRBV11-2 and J is TRBJ1-3, with D hard to call. The CDR3 runs to 14 residues. Germline V CDR1 and CDR2: SGHAT, FQNNGV. Trimming took 0 bases from V and 2 from J, leaving 5 bases between them. This CDR3 reads CASSLDRAGNTIYF. The CDR3 DNA is TGTGCCAGCAGCTTAGATAGGGCTGGAAACACCATATATTTT.

The V call is TRBV2, the J call TRBJ2-1, with TRBD2 matching over 11 bases. The CDR3 has 14 amino acids. Unmatched junction bases numbered 5, after V lost 7 bases and J lost 6 bases. Germline CDR1 SNHLY, CDR2 FYNNEI. The CDR3 DNA follows: TGTGCCAGCATTGTGACTAGCGGGGCCAATGAGCAGTTCTTC. Translation: CASIVTSGANEQFF.

The chain is built from TRBV7-9 and TRBJ1-2; 9 bases are a match to TRBD1. The ends lost 3 bases at V and 7 bases at J; junction bases unmatched: 6. The germline V gene has CDR1 SEHNR and CDR2 FQNEAQ (reference sequence). The CDR3 is 14 residues long. Written as DNA, the CDR3 is TGTGCCAGCAGCTTCGGACAGGGGATTTCTGGCTACACCTTC. Residues: CASSFGQGISGYTF.

This clonotype was seen repeatedly, ten times or more. CDR3 in DNA: TGCGCCAGCAGCCCGGGATTACTCACAGATACGCAGTATTTT. Protein: CASSPGLLTDTQYF. The chain joins TRBV5-1 to TRBJ2-3, with TRBD2 as a possible D gene (5 bases). The CDR3 has 14 amino acids. V dropped 4 bases and J dropped 2 bases, with 11 bases sitting between them. The V gene's germline CDR1 is SGHRS and CDR2 YFSETQ.

This clonotype was counted ten times or more. The CDR3 region is CATSDTFYAGSTGELFF. The CDR3 DNA reads TGTGCCACCAGTGATACATTTTACGCAGGGAGCACCGGGGAGCTGTTTTTT. This chain joins TRBV24-1 and TRBJ2-2; either TRBD1 or TRBD2 may fit D (5 bases each). The CDR3 covers 17 residues. The germline V gene encodes CDR1 KGHDR and CDR2 SFDVKD. The V end lost 3 bases, the J end lost 4 bases, and 17 bases lay between the germline ends.

This clonotype has a handful of counts. The chain carries TRBV6-5 and TRBJ1-1; 12 nucleotides agree with TRBD1. J gave up 6 bases and V 2 bases, and 4 bases lay outside the gene matches. Germline CDR1 MNHEY, CDR2 SVGAGI. This CDR3 is built from 15 residues. The CDR3 sequence is CASSYRDRGRPEAFF. CDR3 coding DNA: TGTGCCAGCAGTTACAGGGACAGGGGGCGCCCTGAAGCTTTCTTT.

This rearrangement joins TRBV9 to TRBJ2-3, with D uncertain. The CDR3 spans 15 residues. Trimming took 0 bases from V and 1 from J, leaving 9 bases between them. The germline V gene encodes CDR1 SGDLS and CDR2 YYNGEE. Here the CDR3 DNA reads TGTGCCAGCAGCGTAGGCCTAGTGGGCACAGATACGCAGTATTTT. Translating gives CASSVGLVGTDTQYF.

This clonotype was detected many times. This sequence joins TRBV12-3 or TRBV12-4 and TRBJ2-7; D is ambiguous. The CDR3 runs 13 residues. With 2 bases removed from V and 0 bases from J, the gap between germline ends came to 5 bases. This CDR3 reads CASSLTPSYEQYV. In DNA form, the CDR3 reads TGTGCCAGCAGTTTAACACCCTCCTACGAGCAGTACGTC.

This clonotype was detected only a few times. The genes are TRBV4-3 and TRBJ2-3, with 8 nucleotides matching TRBD2. Germline CDR1 and CDR2: LGHNA and YSLEER. CDR3 size: 14 residues. The V and J ends lost 7 bases and 4 bases, in that order; junction bases with no gene match: 7. CDR3 nucleotides: TGCGCCAGCAACCGGGGGGGCCTCGCAGATACGCAGTATTTT. Amino acid sequence: CASNRGGLADTQYF.

The chain recombines TRBV20-1 with TRBJ2-1; 11 bases line up with TRBD2. From germline, CDR1 is DFQATT and CDR2 SNEGSKA (reference sequence). The CDR3 has 15 amino acids. The V segment lost 6 bases and the J segment 1 base; nucleotides outside the gene matches: 5. The CDR3 bases are TGCAGTGCGCCGGGACTAGCGGTTTCCTACAATGAGCAGTTCTTC. Translated, it gives CSAPGLAVSYNEQFF.

This chain links TRBV5-6 with TRBJ2-3, with a tentative D call TRBD2 (5 bases). The CDR3 totals 13 residues. V lost 3 bases and J lost 5, with 10 bases in between. Germline V gives CDR1 SGHDT, CDR2 YYEEEE. The CDR3 bases are TGTGCCAGCAGCTCCAGGAGGAGAGATACGCAGTATTTT. Protein product: CASSSRRRDTQYF.

This clonotype was counted a few times. J is TRBJ1-5 and V is TRBV10-3; weak D call: TRBD1 (6 bases). CDR3 length: 14 residues. Between the trimmed V and J ends, which lost 6 bases and 7 bases, there was a span of 16 bases. CDR1 and CDR2 from the germline V gene are ENHRY and SYGVKD. This CDR3 reads CAIRGDTGYQPQHF. In nucleotides, the CDR3 is TGTGCCATCAGGGGTGATACAGGGTACCAGCCCCAGCATTTT.

This clonotype has only a few counts. The rearrangement uses TRBV29-1 and TRBJ1-1; tentative D call: TRBD1 (6 bases). CDR1 and CDR2 (germline): SQVTM, ANQGSEA. The ends were cut back, 8 bases at V and 4 bases at J, with 20 bases in the middle. The length of the CDR3 is 14 residues. CDR3 DNA: TGCAGCTATACCCTCCAGGGGAGGGGCACTGAAGCTTTCTTT. Translation gives CSYTLQGRGTEAFF.

The chain has TRBV6-5 and TRBJ1-2; no definite D call. The CDR3 loop spans 13 amino acids. Germline CDR1 and CDR2: MNHEY and SVGAGI. Trimming took 6 bases from V and 4 from J, leaving 12 bases between them. CDR3 in amino acids: CASRGQYLYGYTF. The CDR3 DNA reads as TGTGCCAGCAGGGGCCAGTACCTCTATGGCTACACCTTC.

This clonotype turned up a few times. The genes are TRBV6-5 and TRBJ2-5; 9 bases align to TRBD2. Germline CDR1 and CDR2: MNHEY and SVGAGI. This CDR3 is built from 15 residues. Trimming cost V 6 bases and J 2 bases; bases outside gene matches: 7. The CDR3 DNA reads TGTGCCAGCAGCCAAAGACTAGCGGCTCAAGAGACCCAGTACTTC. This gives the protein CASSQRLAAQETQYF.

J is TRBJ1-1 and V is TRBV5-1; 9 bases line up with TRBD1. The CDR3 runs 16 residues. Unmatched junction bases numbered 11, after V lost 3 bases and J lost 5 bases. CDR1 and CDR2 (germline): SGHRS, YFSETQ. This chain's CDR3 is CASSSKVTGGATEAFF. The CDR3 bases are TGCGCCAGCAGCTCGAAAGTAACAGGGGGCGCGACTGAAGCTTTCTTT.

The V gene is TRBV7-2, the J gene TRBJ2-3, with TRBD2 identical over 11 bases. CDR3 length equals 19 residues. CDR1 and CDR2 from the germline V gene are SGHTA and FQGNSA. V lost 2 bases, J lost 2 bases, and 12 bases stayed unmatched. CDR3 DNA: TGTGCCAGCAGCTTAAACCCTTGGGCTAGCGGGGGGACCACAGATACGCAGTATTTT. This translates into CASSLNPWASGGTTDTQYF.

The genes are TRBV9 and TRBJ2-6, with a possible D match to TRBD1 (6 bases). Between the trimmed V and J ends, which lost 5 bases and 0 bases, there was a span of 12 bases. From germline, CDR1 is SGDLS and CDR2 YYNGEE. CDR3 length: 16 amino acids. The CDR3 spells CASRDSHSSGANVLTF. The CDR3 DNA reads TGTGCCAGCAGGGACAGCCATAGCTCTGGGGCCAACGTCCTGACTTTC.

A few counts support this clonotype. V is TRBV6-6 and J is TRBJ1-4; the D is unclear. Germline CDR1 is MNHNY and CDR2 is SVGAGI (reference sequence). CDR3 length equals 15 residues. V lost 7 bases to trimming and J lost 0 bases, with 12 bases between them. DNA of the CDR3: TGTGCCAGCAACCGTCCGTCCTCAACTAATGAAAAACTGTTTTTT. Translation: CASNRPSSTNEKLFF.